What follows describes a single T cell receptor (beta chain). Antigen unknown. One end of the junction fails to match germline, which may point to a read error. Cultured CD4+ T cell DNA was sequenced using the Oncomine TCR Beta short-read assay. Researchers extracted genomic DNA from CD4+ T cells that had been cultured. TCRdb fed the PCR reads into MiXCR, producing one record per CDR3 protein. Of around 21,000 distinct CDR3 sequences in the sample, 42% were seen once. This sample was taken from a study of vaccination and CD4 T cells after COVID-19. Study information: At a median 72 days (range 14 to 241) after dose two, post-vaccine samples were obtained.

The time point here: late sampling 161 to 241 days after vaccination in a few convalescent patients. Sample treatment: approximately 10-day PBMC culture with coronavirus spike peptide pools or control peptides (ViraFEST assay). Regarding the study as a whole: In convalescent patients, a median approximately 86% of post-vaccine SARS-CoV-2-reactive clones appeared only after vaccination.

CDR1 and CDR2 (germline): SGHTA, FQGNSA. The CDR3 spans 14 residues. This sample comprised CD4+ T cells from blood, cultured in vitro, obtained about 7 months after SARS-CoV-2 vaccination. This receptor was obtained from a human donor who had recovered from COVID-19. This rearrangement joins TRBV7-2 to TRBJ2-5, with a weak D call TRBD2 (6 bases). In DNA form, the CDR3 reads TGTGCCGGCAGCGGCGGGCTAGCGTGGGAGACCCAGTACTTC. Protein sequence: CAGSGGLAWETQYF.